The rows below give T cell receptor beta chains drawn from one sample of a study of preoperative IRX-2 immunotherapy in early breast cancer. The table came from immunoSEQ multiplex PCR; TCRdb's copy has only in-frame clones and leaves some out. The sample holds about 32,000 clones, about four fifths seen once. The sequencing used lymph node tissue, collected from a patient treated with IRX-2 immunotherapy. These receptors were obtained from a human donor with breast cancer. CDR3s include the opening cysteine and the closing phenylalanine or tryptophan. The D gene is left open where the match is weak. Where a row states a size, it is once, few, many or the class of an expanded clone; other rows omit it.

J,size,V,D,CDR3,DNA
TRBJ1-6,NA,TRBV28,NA,CASSATGQGNSPLHF,TGTGCCAGCAGTGCGACGGGGCAGGGGAATTCACCCCTCCACTTT
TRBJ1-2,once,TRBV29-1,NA,CSVPELHYGYTF,TGCAGCGTTCCCGAATTACACTATGGCTACACCTTC
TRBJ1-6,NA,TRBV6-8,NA,CAISSRGQGDSPLHF,TGTGCCATCAGCAGCCGGGGGCAGGGAGATTCACCCCTCCACTTT
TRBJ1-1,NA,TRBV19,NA,CASSLTGYAEAFF,TGTGCCAGTAGTCTTACAGGGTACGCTGAAGCTTTCTTT
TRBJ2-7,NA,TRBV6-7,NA,CASSQTYEAYEQYF,TGTGCCAGCAGTCAGACATATGAAGCCTACGAGCAGTACTTC
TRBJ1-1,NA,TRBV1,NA,CASSQTDFEAFF,TGCGCCAGCAGCCAAACTGACTTTGAAGCTTTCTTT
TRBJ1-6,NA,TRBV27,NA,CASSFLGSSPLHF,TGTGCCAGCAGTTTCCTAGGTAGTTCACCCCTCCACTTT
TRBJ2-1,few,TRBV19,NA,CASSRLSYNEQFF,TGTGCCAGTAGTCGGTTATCCTACAATGAGCAGTTCTTC
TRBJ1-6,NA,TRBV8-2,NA,CASRPVPSHSPLHF,TGTGCCAGCAGACCCGTACCCTCCCATTCACCCCTCCACTTT
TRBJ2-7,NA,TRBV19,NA,CASSLGGHSYEQYF,TGTGCCAGTAGCCTGGGGGGCCACAGCTACGAGCAGTACTTC
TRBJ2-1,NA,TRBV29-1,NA,CSVEPATRFNEQFF,TGCAGCGTTGAACCCGCGACTAGGTTCAATGAGCAGTTCTTC
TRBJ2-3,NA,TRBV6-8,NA,CASSYGHQDKDTQYF,TGTGCCAGCAGTTACGGCCACCAAGATAAAGATACGCAGTATTTT
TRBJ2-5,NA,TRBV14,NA,CASSQVGREVGTQYF,TGTGCCAGCAGCCAAGTAGGGCGAGAGGTGGGGACCCAGTACTTC
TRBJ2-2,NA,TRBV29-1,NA,CSAKQQGLDTGELFF,TGCAGCGCCAAGCAACAGGGTTTAGACACCGGGGAGCTGTTTTTT
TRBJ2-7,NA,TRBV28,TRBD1,CASSWDRGSHEQYF,TGTGCCAGCAGTTGGGACAGGGGGTCCCACGAGCAGTACTTC